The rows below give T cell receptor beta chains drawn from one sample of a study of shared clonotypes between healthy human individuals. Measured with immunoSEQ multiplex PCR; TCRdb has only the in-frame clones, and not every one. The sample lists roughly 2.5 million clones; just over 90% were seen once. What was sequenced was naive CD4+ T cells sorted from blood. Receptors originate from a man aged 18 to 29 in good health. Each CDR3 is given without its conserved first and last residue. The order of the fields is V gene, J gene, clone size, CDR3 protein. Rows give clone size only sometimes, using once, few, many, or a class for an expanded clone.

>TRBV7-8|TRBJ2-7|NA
ASSLGGGVYEQY
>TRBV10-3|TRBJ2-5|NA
AISAEGGYETQY
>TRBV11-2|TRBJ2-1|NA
ASSVGTVVSRYEQF
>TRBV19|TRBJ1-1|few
ASSIEGQGITEAF
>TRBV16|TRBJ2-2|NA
ASSQSGASTGELF
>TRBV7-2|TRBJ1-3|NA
ASSSLTGTVRSGNTIY
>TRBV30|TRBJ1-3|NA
AWTGNFGNTIY
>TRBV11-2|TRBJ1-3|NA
ASSLVSLGTVRGNTIY
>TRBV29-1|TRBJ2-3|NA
SVSTNTDTQY
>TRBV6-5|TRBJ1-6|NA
ASAGDFTNSPLH
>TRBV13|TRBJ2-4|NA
ASSIRTSGAKNIQY
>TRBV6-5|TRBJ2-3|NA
ASSLRSPDTQY
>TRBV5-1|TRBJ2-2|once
ASSFRLAGDTGELF
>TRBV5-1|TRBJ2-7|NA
ASSLDPTGGSYEQY
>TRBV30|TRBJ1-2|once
AWTGSYGYT
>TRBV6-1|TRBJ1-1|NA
ASSVLGITEAF
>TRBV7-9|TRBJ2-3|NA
ASSPPQGWFTDTQY
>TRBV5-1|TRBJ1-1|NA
ASSLGAVPEAF
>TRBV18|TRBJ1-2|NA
ASSPGHDANYGYT
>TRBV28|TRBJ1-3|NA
ASSFSLGQISGNTIY
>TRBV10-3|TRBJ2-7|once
AISPGSSYEQY
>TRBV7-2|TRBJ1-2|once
ASSLAVRGYGYT
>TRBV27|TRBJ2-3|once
ASSRGGSKDTQY
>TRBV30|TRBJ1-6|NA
AWVRDLLGGPLH
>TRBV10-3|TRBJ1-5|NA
ASRITGDSNQPQH
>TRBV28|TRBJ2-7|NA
ASLASYEQY
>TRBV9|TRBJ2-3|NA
ASSVATGTDTQY
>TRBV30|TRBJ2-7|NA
AWSVGTGGYEQY
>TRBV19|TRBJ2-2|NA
ASSLAGQGLAGELF
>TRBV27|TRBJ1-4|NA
ASSITGHHEKLF
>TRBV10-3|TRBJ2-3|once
AVGNGDTQY
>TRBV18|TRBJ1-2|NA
ASSPAGPNYGYT
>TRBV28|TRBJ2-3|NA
ASSLASGGSTDTQY
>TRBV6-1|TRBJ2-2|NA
ASSEAGRAGELF
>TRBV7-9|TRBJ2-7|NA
ASSLEGGVGTGDEQY
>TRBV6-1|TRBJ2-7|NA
ASKYLQDSYEQY
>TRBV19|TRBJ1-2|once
ASSSYAAISYGYT